This T cell receptor beta chain was observed in a study of response to subunit inactivated influenza vaccine (dated by TCRdb to between 2018 and 2020). With regard to the full study: The study used deep quantitative T cell receptor repertoire profiling to track responses to a trivalent subunit inactivated influenza vaccine.

Libraries were made using RT-PCR. Instrument used: Illumina HiSeq 2500. The public reads were run again by TCRdb, first through fastp at Q25 and then through MiXCR, and only productive beta chains were kept. One record per CDR3 amino acid sequence lists the most common genes and DNA. In this sample the table shows a few hundred thousand distinct CDR3 sequences, approximately 10% of which occur a single time. The ten largest clones represent approximately 11% of the sample. This clonotype occurred a few times. This receptor's antigen is unknown. No per-base quality is available; no much larger clone lies one base away. V loses 1 base at its end and J loses 2 bases; junction bases beyond the gene matches: 10. Including cysteine and phenylalanine, the CDR3 has 17 amino acids. Only the CDR3 DNA stays, 51 bases, in frame from base 1. The CDR1 and CDR2 encoded by the germline V gene are MNHEY and SVGAGI. Study-wide findings and limitations: The authors suggested that each seasonal influenza vaccination may recruit only a limited number of new T cells.

This same sample was also part of a study on T cells expressing NK-cell markers. As noted in the second study: The TCR beta cDNA libraries were made using 5'RACE template switching, a step that added both a universal primer site and unique molecular identifiers. In sorted CD3+CD56+NKG2C+, CD3+CD56+NKG2C- and CD3+CD56-NKG2C+ T-cell subsets from several donors, TCR beta-chain repertoires were profiled. Among the eight sequenced donors, seven were HCMV-seropositive and one was HCMV-seronegative. To restrict sorting to alphabetaTCR-expressing T cells, an anti-gammadeltaTCR antibody was added in several experiments. In six donors, the dominant CD3+CD56+NKG2C+ clonotypes ranked among the top 10 CD8+ clonotypes, making up about 1.0-8% of CD8+ T cells. Those dominant clonotypes were again the most abundant among CD3+CD56-NKG2C+ cells in several donors, at roughly 28.3-60.1%. It remained unclear whether the expanded NKG2C-expressing T cell clones were specific for HCMV antigens. Randomly selected healthy volunteers, three men and five women, were used as the eight sequenced donors. A commercial ELISA kit detecting HCMV-specific IgG in serum was used to determine HCMV serostatus. Ficoll density gradient centrifugation was used to isolate peripheral blood mononuclear cells from blood. For about 6 donors, unsorted PBMC were also used to sequence bulk peripheral blood T-cell repertoires. Synthesis of cDNA was primed from the TCR beta constant segment and was followed by two consecutive PCR amplification steps. Sequencing of the libraries produced 2 x 150 bp reads on Illumina HiSeq 2000/2500, MiSeq or NextSeq. MIGEC handled demultiplexing of the reads and grouping by UMI, while MiTCR was used to assemble and quantify clonotypes. Only TCR cDNA sequences supported by at least two reads were kept to exclude erroneous sequences. Downstream repertoire analysis used the tcR package, and clonotypes were matched across fractions by CDR3 nucleotide sequence plus V segment. VDJmatch was used to annotate antigen specificity against VDJdb, with one amino acid substitution in CDR3 allowed.

The chain is encoded by TRBV6-5 joined to TRBJ2-7, and 8 bases in between align with TRBD1. This clonotype originated in a man aged 50 or older who received an inactivated influenza vaccine. Donor details come from another sample of the same person, matched by shared clones. This material consisted of PBMCs from blood, taken on the day of vaccination. The DNA is as follows: TGTGCCAGCAGTTACTTCTCTACCGGGACAGGACCCTACGAGCAGTACTTC. It codes for CASSYFSTGTGPYEQYF.